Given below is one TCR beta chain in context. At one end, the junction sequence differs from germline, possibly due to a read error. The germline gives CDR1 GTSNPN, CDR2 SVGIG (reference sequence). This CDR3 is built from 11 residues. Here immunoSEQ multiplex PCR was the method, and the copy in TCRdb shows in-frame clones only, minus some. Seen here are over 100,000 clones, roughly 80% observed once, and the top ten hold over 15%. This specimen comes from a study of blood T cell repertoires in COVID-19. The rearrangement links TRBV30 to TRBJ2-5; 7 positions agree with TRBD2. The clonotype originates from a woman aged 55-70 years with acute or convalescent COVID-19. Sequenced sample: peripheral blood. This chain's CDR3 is CGVGGGETQYF. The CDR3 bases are TGCGGTGTGGGCGGGGGAGAGACCCAGTACTTC.